This T cell receptor beta chain was identified during a study of blood T cell repertoires in COVID-19. About the research overall: PBMCs, B-cell-depleted T cells, or T cells were the source of the cDNA or gDNA that made up the material.

The germline V and J ends were trimmed by 0 bases and 12 bases, with 12 bases remaining between them. CDR3 length: 13 residues. Germline loops: CDR1 MGHRA, CDR2 YSYEKL. Per the original data handling: Amplification with reference gene primers provided the estimates of nucleated cell counts. This table comes from immunoSEQ multiplex PCR, and its TCRdb copy is limited to in-frame clones, with some not included. V and J calls and clone size are copied from that table; D and trimming were computed from the DNA. The table records 200,000 to 250,000 clones, approximately 85% of them present only once. Material: PBMCs or T cells enriched from blood (not recorded which). The rearrangement uses TRBV4-1 and TRBJ1-5; D is uncertain. This sequence originates from a woman aged 50 to 65 with acute COVID-19. Here the CDR3 DNA reads TGCGCCAGCAGCCAAGATCCCGCAGGCCGCCAGCATTTT. Encoded protein: CASSQDPAGRQHF.